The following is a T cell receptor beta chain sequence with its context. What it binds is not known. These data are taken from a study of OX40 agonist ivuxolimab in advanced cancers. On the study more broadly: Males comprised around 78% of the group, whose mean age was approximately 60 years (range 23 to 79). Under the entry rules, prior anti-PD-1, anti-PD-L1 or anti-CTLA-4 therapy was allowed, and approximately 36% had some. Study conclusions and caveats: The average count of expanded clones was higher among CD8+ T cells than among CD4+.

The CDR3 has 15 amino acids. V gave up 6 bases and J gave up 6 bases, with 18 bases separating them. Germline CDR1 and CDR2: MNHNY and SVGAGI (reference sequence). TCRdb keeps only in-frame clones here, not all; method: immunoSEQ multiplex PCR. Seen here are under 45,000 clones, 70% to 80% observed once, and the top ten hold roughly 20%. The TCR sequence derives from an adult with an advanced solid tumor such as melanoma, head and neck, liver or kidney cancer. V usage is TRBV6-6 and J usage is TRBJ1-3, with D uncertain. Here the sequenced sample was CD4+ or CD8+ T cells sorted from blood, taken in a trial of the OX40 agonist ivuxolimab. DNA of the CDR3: TGTGCCAGCAGGTTAAACGACCGATTCGTAAACACCATATATTTT. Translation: CASRLNDRFVNTIYF.